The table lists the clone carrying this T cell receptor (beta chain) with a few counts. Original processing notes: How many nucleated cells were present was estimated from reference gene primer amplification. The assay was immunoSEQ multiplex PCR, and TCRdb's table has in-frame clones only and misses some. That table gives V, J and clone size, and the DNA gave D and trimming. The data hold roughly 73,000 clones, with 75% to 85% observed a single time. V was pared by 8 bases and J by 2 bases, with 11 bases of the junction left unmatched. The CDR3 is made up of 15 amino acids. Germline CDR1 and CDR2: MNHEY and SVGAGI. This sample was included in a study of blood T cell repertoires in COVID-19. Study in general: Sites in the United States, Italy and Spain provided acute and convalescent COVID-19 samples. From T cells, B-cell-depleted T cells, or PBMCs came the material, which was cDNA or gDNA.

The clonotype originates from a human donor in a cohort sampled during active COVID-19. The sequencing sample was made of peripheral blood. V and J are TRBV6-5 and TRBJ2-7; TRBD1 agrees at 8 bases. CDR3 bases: TGTGCCAGCGAGCTAACAGGACAGGGCACCTACGAGCAGTACTTC. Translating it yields CASELTGQGTYEQYF.